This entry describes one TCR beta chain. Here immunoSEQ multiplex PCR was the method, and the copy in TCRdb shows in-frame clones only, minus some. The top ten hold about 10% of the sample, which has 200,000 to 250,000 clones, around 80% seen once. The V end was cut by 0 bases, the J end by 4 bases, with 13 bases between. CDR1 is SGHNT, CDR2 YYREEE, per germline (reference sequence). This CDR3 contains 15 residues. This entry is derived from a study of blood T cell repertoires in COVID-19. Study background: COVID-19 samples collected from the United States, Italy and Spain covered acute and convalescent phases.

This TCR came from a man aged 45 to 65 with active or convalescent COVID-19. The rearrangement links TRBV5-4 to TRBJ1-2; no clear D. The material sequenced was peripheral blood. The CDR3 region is CASSLVFDGSYGYTF. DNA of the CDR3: TGTGCCAGCAGCTTGGTTTTCGACGGGAGCTATGGCTACACCTTC.